The text below deals with one T cell receptor beta chain. Its antigen remains unidentified. No base qualities exist here, and no much larger clone lies one base off it. RNA was extracted with the RNeasy kit and about 0.5 to 1 ug was reverse transcribed using random hexamers. TCR beta CDR3 regions were amplified with the immunoSEQ multiplex PCR assay covering 54 Vbeta and 13 Jbeta segments. PCR amplification bias was corrected using a synthetic template baseline for primer optimization and computational correction. Under the source paper's analysis protocol: Reads were annotated to V, D and J genes according to IMGT and were analyzed with immunoSEQ Analyzer, with only productive sequences retained. Clonality was computed as one minus Shannon entropy normalized by log2 of the number of productive unique sequences. Public and private clones were assessed among the 100 most prevalent clones of each patient and control. Clones were defined as Susac-specific if absent from the healthy and MS cohorts, from 900 to 1,300 published viral clones and from other ImmuneACCESS disease sequences. The public sequencing data were trimmed at Q25 with fastp and processed into clonotypes with MiXCR by TCRdb, which kept only in-frame beta chains. When rows share a CDR3 protein, they turn into one entry using the most common DNA and genes. TCRdb's processing, not the authors' own work, is the source of the V and J calls. The sample table lists some 400,000 distinct CDR3 sequences, around 83% of them with a count of one. Approximately 0.12% of the sample rests with the top ten.

V and J are truncated by 7 bases and 3 bases respectively, leaving an intervening sequence of 13 bases. The CDR3 runs 14 amino acids, cysteine and phenylalanine included. Solely the CDR3 DNA is kept, with 42 bases framed from the first base. The source of the sample is a study of CD8 T cells in Susac syndrome (dated by TCRdb to the late 2010s). Some background on the complete study: The study used repertoire sequencing to test whether antigen drove CD8+ T cell activation and differentiation in Susac syndrome. The clonality of the CD8+ T cell repertoire was compared across about 12 healthy donors, about 14 Susac syndrome patients and fewer than 16 multiple sclerosis patients. Overall study results and their limits: The TCR sequencing and HLA analysis was acknowledged to have included a relatively small number of individuals.

Peripheral blood CD8+ and CD4+ T cells from healthy donors, Susac syndrome patients and multiple sclerosis patients were profiled by high-throughput TCR beta sequencing. Multiple sclerosis controls were treatment-naive patients with stable or active relapsing-remitting disease fulfilling revised McDonald criteria. Bulk CD8+ and CD4+ T cells were purified by magnetic negative isolation, whereas CD8+ TEMRA cells were enriched by FACS. Blood was drawn into EDTA tubes, processed within 24 hours, and PBMCs were isolated by density gradient centrifugation. PBMCs destined for TCR sequencing were cryopreserved in liquid nitrogen and later thawed in a 37 °C water bath. A purity of at least 90% was achieved for sorted or isolated CD4+, CD8+ and CD8+ TEMRA cells.

The TCR sequence derives from a human donor with multiple sclerosis. This chain joins TRBV12-3 or TRBV12-4 to TRBJ2-1, with a weak D call of TRBD1 (6 bases match). The sequenced sample was CD8+ T cells from PBMCs. DNA sequence: TGTGCCAGCAAGTTTCGGGACAACTACAATGAGCAGTTCTTC. This is translated as CASKFRDNYNEQFF.